This T cell receptor beta chain derives from a study of blood T cell repertoires in COVID-19. V was trimmed by 0 bases and J by 2 bases, leaving 8 bases between them. The CDR3 has 14 amino acids. CDR1 and CDR2 (germline): LGHNA, YNFKEQ. Sequencing used immunoSEQ multiplex PCR; TCRdb keeps in-frame clones, though not all of them. The profile shows around 380,000 clones, approximately 89% of them singletons. This TCR was recovered from a man between 25 and 39 years old who had recovered from COVID-19. V gene TRBV4-2 combines with J gene TRBJ2-7, with a weak D call TRBD1 (6 bases). What was sequenced was PBMCs or T cells enriched from blood (not recorded which). The CDR3 nucleotides are TGTGCCAGCAGCCAAGAGCGGACAGCCTACGAGCAGTACTTC. It encodes CASSQERTAYEQYF.